Below are 12 T cell receptor beta chains sequenced from a single sample in a study of regulatory T cells in long-lasting Graves disease. Time point in this sample: persistent/refractory GD, antithyroid drugs over 5 years with positive TRAb. Making the TCR library involved RNA that had been extracted from PBMCs. Construction of TCR beta libraries relied on iRepertoire HTBI primers and on Arm-PCR targeting CDR3 regions. TCRdb processed the multiplex PCR reads anew with MiXCR; each CDR3 protein has one entry. The table has some 420,000 distinct CDR3 sequences, roughly 22% seen once. The material sequenced was peripheral blood mononuclear cells (PBMCs), taken when the disease was refractory, from a patient treated with antithyroid drugs. The source of these receptors is a female donor with Graves disease.

The CDR3 loop is CASRSLAGDRNEQFF. The CDR3 DNA reads as TGTGCCAGCAGGTCACTAGCGGGAGATCGCAATGAGCAGTTCTTC. This chain joins TRBV12-3 or TRBV12-4 and TRBJ2-1; 11 bases agree with TRBD2. V lost 6 bases, J lost 6 bases, and 7 bases stayed unmatched. The CDR3 has 15 residues.

This clonotype was found many times. The chain couples TRBV28 to TRBJ1-6; 8 bases align to TRBD1. Germline CDR1 and CDR2: MDHEN and SYDVKM. CDR3 size: 15 residues. The V segment lost 4 bases and the J segment 9 bases; nucleotides outside the gene matches: 8. The CDR3 region is CASSSATGASSPLHF. CDR3 DNA: TGTGCCAGCAGTTCCGCGACAGGGGCGAGTTCACCCCTCCACTTT.

The table lists this clonotype with a few counts. The chain is built from TRBV6-1 and TRBJ1-1, with D hard to call. CDR1 and CDR2 (germline): MNHNS, SASEGT. The CDR3 covers 14 residues. Trimming stripped 1 base from V and 5 bases from J, with 11 bases between. CDR3 bases: TGTGCCAGCAGTGAAGTCGGGGTCGCGACTGAAGCTTTCTTT. Translating it yields CASSEVGVATEAFF.

This clonotype was observed a handful of times. V usage is TRBV6-1 and J usage is TRBJ2-7; 8 bases match TRBD1. Germline CDR1 and CDR2: MNHNS and SASEGT. The junction had 8 bases not matched to a gene; V was cut back by 5 bases and J by 5 bases. This CDR3 is 14 amino acids long. The CDR3 region has the DNA TGTGCCAGCAGTCGGACAGGGAATAACCACGAGCAGTACTTC. Amino acids: CASSRTGNNHEQYF.

V gene TRBV15 combines with J gene TRBJ1-3, with D maybe TRBD1 (6 bases). This CDR3 is built from 17 residues. Germline CDR1 is LNHNV and CDR2 is YYDKDF (reference sequence). Between the trimmed V and J ends, which lost 5 bases and 0 bases, there was a span of 17 bases. The CDR3 coding sequence is TGTGCCACCAGCTTAGGGGACACGAGCTACTCTGGAAACACCATATATTTT. It yields the protein CATSLGDTSYSGNTIYF.

At least ten counts were recorded for this clonotype. The chain couples TRBV12-3 or TRBV12-4 to TRBJ2-7; D gene uncertain. The CDR3 is made up of 12 amino acids. Deletions cut 2 bases from V and 5 bases from J, with 7 bases between. CDR3 in amino acids: CASSLLADEQYF. The CDR3 DNA follows: TGTGCCAGCAGTTTATTGGCCGACGAGCAGTACTTC.

A word on this clonotype: With a much larger clone just one base away, this may be a read error. The chain couples TRBV15 to TRBJ1-2, with 11 bases aligning to TRBD1. There are 16 residues in the CDR3. Per germline, CDR1 LNHNV and CDR2 YYDKDF (reference sequence). The CDR3 region is CATSGEDRGRDYGYTF. DNA for the CDR3: TGTGCCACCAGCGGAGAGGACAGGGGGCGCGACTATGGCTACACCTTC.

J is TRBJ1-2 and V is TRBV28; 10 nucleotides line up with TRBD1. The germline V gene has CDR1 MDHEN and CDR2 SYDVKM. V lost 7 bases and J lost 8; bases outside the gene matches: 7. The CDR3 consists of 13 residues. The CDR3 sequence is CASTGGTGVGYTF. In DNA, the CDR3 is TGTGCCAGCACCGGAGGGACAGGGGTGGGCTACACCTTC.

This clonotype has at least ten counts. The rearrangement joins TRBV12-3 or TRBV12-4 to TRBJ2-7, with D possibly matching TRBD2 (5 bases). The length of the CDR3 is 15 residues. The V end lost 5 bases, the J end lost 5 bases, and 19 bases lay between the germline ends. Written as DNA, the CDR3 is TGTGCCAGCAGTCCCCACTCCCGGGGAACCGACGAGCAGTACTTC. Translating gives CASSPHSRGTDEQYF.

The chain joins TRBV6-5 to TRBJ1-1; D is unclear. Looked up from germline, CDR1 is MNHEY and CDR2 is SVGAGI. V was pared by 3 bases and J by 0 bases, with 11 bases between. The CDR3 runs to 15 residues. The CDR3 sequence is CASSYENRMNTEAFF. CDR3 in DNA: TGTGCCAGCAGTTATGAGAACCGCATGAACACTGAAGCTTTCTTT.

This rearrangement joins TRBV12-3 or TRBV12-4 to TRBJ2-3; weak D call: TRBD2 (5 bases). The CDR3 extends over 15 amino acids. V was cut by 2 bases and J by 0 bases, with 9 bases left in between. The chain's CDR3 is CASSLSGGSTDTQYF. CDR3 nucleotides: TGTGCCAGCAGTTTATCGGGCGGGAGCACAGATACGCAGTATTTT.

This clonotype has a handful of counts. The V call is TRBV10-3, the J call TRBJ2-2; 8 nucleotides align to TRBD1. V lost 6 bases, J lost 3 bases, and 3 bases stayed unmatched. Germline-derived CDR1 and CDR2 are ENHRY and SYGVKD. The CDR3 is made up of 14 amino acids. The CDR3 is CAIRTGGDTGELFF. The CDR3 DNA follows: TGTGCCATCAGAACAGGGGGTGACACCGGGGAGCTGTTTTTT.